These 26 T cell receptor beta chains share one sample of origin, sequenced in a study of CD8 T cells in ankylosing spondylitis. TCRdb called the 5' RACE reads again in MiXCR, with one record for every CDR3 protein. The data show about 260,000 distinct CDR3 sequences, around 20% seen once. Sample: blood, either unsorted or a sorted T cell fraction (not recorded which). All receptors come from a male donor with ankylosing spondylitis or in good health (not recorded which).

This sequence joins TRBV12-3 or TRBV12-4 and TRBJ1-2; possibly TRBD1 for D (6 bases). This CDR3 has 13 amino acids. V lost 6 bases and J 3 bases, leaving 11 bases between the germline ends. In DNA, the CDR3 is TGTGCCAGCAGGACAGGACAGCACTATGGCTACACCTTC. Translation gives CASRTGQHYGYTF.

This clonotype was picked up a small number of times. This chain uses TRBV6-1 with TRBJ1-1, with 7 bases identical to TRBD1. The trim removed 7 bases at V and 5 bases at J, leaving 16 bases unmatched. The CDR3 totals 16 residues. Germline CDR1 MNHNS, CDR2 SASEGT. This chain's CDR3 is CASNLGDRGRGTEAFF. In nucleotides, the CDR3 is TGTGCCAGCAACTTAGGTGATAGGGGGCGCGGGACTGAAGCTTTCTTT.

In this sample, this clonotype turned up a few times. The CDR3 sequence is CASSYDTDTQYF. The DNA for the CDR3 is TGTGCCAGCAGCTACGACACAGATACGCAGTATTTT. This chain connects TRBV2 to TRBJ2-3, with unresolved D. This CDR3 has 12 amino acids. Germline CDR1 is SNHLY and CDR2 is FYNNEI. The germline V and J ends were trimmed by 6 bases and 2 bases, with 6 bases remaining between them. The full variable domain, completed using reference TRBV2 and TRBJ2-3, is EPEVTQTPSHQVTQMGQEVILRCVPISNHLYFYWYRQILGQKVEFLVSFYNNEISEKSEIFDDQFSVERPDGSNFTLKIRSTKLEDSAMYFCASSYDTDTQYFGPGTRLTVL.

This clonotype was detected only a few times. The chain combines TRBV5-6 with TRBJ2-1; 8 positions match TRBD1. Looked up from germline, CDR1 is SGHDT and CDR2 is YYEEEE. The CDR3 has 15 amino acids. V lost 3 bases to trimming and J lost 7 bases; unmatched junction nucleotides: 9. This chain's CDR3 is CASSSIRGLPNEQFF. The CDR3 DNA follows: TGTGCCAGCAGCTCGATCAGGGGGCTACCGAATGAGCAGTTCTTC.

This chain joins TRBV12-3 or TRBV12-4 and TRBJ1-2, with 9 bases fitting TRBD1. CDR3 length equals 14 residues. Germline trimming cut 3 bases from V and 7 bases from J; bases unmatched to any gene: 6. In nucleotides, the CDR3 is TGTGCCAGCAGTTTGAACAGGGGGCGAGGTGGCTACACCTTC. This translates into CASSLNRGRGGYTF.

This clonotype was seen at least ten times. This chain connects TRBV6-1 to TRBJ1-1; 7 bases are shared with TRBD1. This CDR3 is 14 amino acids long. The V and J ends lost 2 bases and 4 bases, in that order; junction bases with no gene match: 4. From germline, CDR1 is MNHNS and CDR2 SASEGT. CDR3 nucleotide sequence: TGTGCCAGCAGTGAATCAGGGGGGGTCACTGAAGCTTTCTTT. This gives the protein CASSESGGVTEAFF.

The chain uses TRBV12-3 or TRBV12-4 and TRBJ1-2, with TRBD1 matching 7 bases. CDR3 size: 13 residues. The trim removed 5 bases at V and 2 bases at J, leaving 2 bases unmatched. The CDR3 loop reads CASSEQGNYGYTF. CDR3 bases: TGTGCCAGCAGTGAACAGGGGAACTATGGCTACACCTTC.

This clonotype was picked up a small number of times. This CDR3 reads CATSKESPGDIQYF. The CDR3 DNA sequence: TGTGCCACCAGCAAGGAGTCCCCCGGGGACATTCAGTACTTC. The chain combines TRBV15 with TRBJ2-4; tentative D call: TRBD2 (5 bases). Trimming left V 4 bases short and J 8 bases short, with 15 bases between. The CDR3 consists of 14 residues. The germline CDR1 and CDR2 sequences are LNHNV and YYDKDF (reference sequence).

The chain carries TRBV5-1 and TRBJ2-1; 9 nucleotides agree with TRBD2. This CDR3 has 13 residues. CDR1 is SGHRS and CDR2 is YFSETQ in the germline V gene. J gave up 10 bases and V 0 bases, and 2 bases lay outside the gene matches. The CDR3 DNA reads as TGCGCCAGCAGCTTGGAACTAGCGGGCGAGCAGTTCTTC. Residues: CASSLELAGEQFF. Together with reference TRBV5-1 and TRBJ2-1, the CDR3 gives the full variable domain: KAGVTQTPRYLIKTRGQQVTLSCSPISGHRSVSWYQQTPGQGLQFLFEYFSETQRNKGNFPGRFSGRQFSNSRSEMNVSTLELGDSALYLCASSLELAGEQFFGPGTRLTVL.

Here the CDR3 DNA reads TGCAGCGTCTTTTTACCGGCGGCACAGGGGGCACACACCATATATTTT. It translates to CSVFLPAAQGAHTIYF. J is TRBJ1-3 and V is TRBV29-1; 9 bases fit TRBD1. Looked up from germline, CDR1 is SQVTM and CDR2 is ANQGSEA. This CDR3 is 16 amino acids long. With 6 bases clipped from V and 8 bases from J, the junction kept 17 bases outside the gene matches.

The gene calls are TRBV29-1 and TRBJ2-1, with D possibly TRBD1 on 6 matching bases. This CDR3 has 13 residues. Germline CDR1 is SQVTM and CDR2 is ANQGSEA. Trimming pared 7 bases from V and 10 bases from J, leaving 20 bases between. The CDR3 is CSDLPGQVREQFF. Here the CDR3 DNA reads TGCAGCGACCTCCCGGGACAAGTTAGAGAGCAGTTCTTC.

The chain employs TRBV20-1 and TRBJ2-7, with D unresolved. Germline loops: CDR1 DFQATT, CDR2 SNEGSKA (reference sequence). Trimming pared 6 bases from V and 6 bases from J, leaving 15 bases between. The CDR3 covers 12 residues. The CDR3 DNA reads TGCAGTGCAAGGTTGGGTAACAGCGAGCAGTACGTC. Translated, it gives CSARLGNSEQYV.

V usage is TRBV7-2 and J usage is TRBJ1-2; the D is unclear. The CDR3 consists of 16 residues. Trimming left V 3 bases short and J 5 bases short, with 19 bases between. The germline V gene encodes CDR1 SGHTA and CDR2 FQGNSA. The CDR3: CASSFTLRRQSYGYTF. DNA of the CDR3: TGTGCCAGCAGCTTCACCTTACGACGCCAATCGTATGGCTACACCTTC.

The table lists this clonotype with a few counts. The rearrangement joins TRBV12-3 or TRBV12-4 to TRBJ2-7, with D possibly being TRBD1 or TRBD2 (5 bases each). CDR3 length: 15 residues. V was clipped by 10 bases and J by 0 bases, with 19 bases between them. The CDR3 is CAIKTHGTISYEQYV. In nucleotides, the CDR3 is TGTGCCATCAAAACTCACGGGACGATCTCCTACGAGCAGTACGTC.

The sample holds a few counts of this clonotype. This chain joins TRBV18 and TRBJ2-2; 7 bases align to TRBD1. V shed 1 base and J 11 bases; nucleotides not matched to a gene: 13. The germline V gene encodes CDR1 KGHSH and CDR2 LQKENI. This CDR3 region has 16 residues. The CDR3 sequence is CASSPLLQGNTHELFF. The CDR3 DNA reads as TGTGCCAGCTCACCACTCCTACAGGGGAACACACACGAGCTGTTTTTT.

This clonotype has more than one count but fewer than ten. V gene TRBV12-3 or TRBV12-4 combines with J gene TRBJ2-3; 10 nucleotides align to TRBD1. The CDR3 is 15 residues long. The J segment lost 2 bases and the V segment lost 5 bases, leaving 4 bases of the junction unmatched. This CDR3 is CASSRQGAITDTQYF. CDR3 DNA sequence: TGTGCCAGCAGTAGACAGGGGGCGATCACAGATACGCAGTATTTT.

There are a few counts of this clonotype. The genes are TRBV30 and TRBJ2-3; 9 positions agree with TRBD2. The CDR3 loop spans 13 amino acids. V was clipped by 5 bases and J by 5 bases; unmatched bases: 5. CDR1 GTSNPN and CDR2 SVGIG come from the germline V gene (reference sequence). The CDR3 nucleotides read TGTGCCTGGCATCTAGCGGGGATAGATACGCAGTATTTT. It yields the protein CAWHLAGIDTQYF.

The rearrangement links TRBV18 to TRBJ2-3; D gene unclear. Trimming took 6 bases from V and 2 from J, leaving 12 bases between them. Germline V gene sequence: CDR1 KGHSH, CDR2 LQKENI. The CDR3 has 14 amino acids. CDR3 DNA sequence: TGTGCCAGCTCGCACAAGGACGTCACAGATACGCAGTATTTT. Its translation: CASSHKDVTDTQYF. Full variable domain (outside the CDR3, taken from reference TRBV18 and TRBJ2-3): NAGVMQNPRHLVRRRGQEARLRCSPMKGHSHVYWYRQLPEEGLKFMVYLQKENIIDESGMPKERFSAEFPKEGPSILRIQQVVRGDSAAYFCASSHKDVTDTQYFGPGTRLTVL.

This clonotype was seen at least ten times. The chain has TRBV5-1 and TRBJ1-1, with a possible D match to TRBD1 (5 bases). This CDR3 is built from 15 residues. The V gene lost 0 bases and the J gene lost 3 bases, with 12 bases spanning the gap. The germline V gene encodes CDR1 SGHRS and CDR2 YFSETQ. The CDR3 spells CASSLGRVGHTEAFF. DNA of the CDR3: TGCGCCAGCAGCTTGGGCAGGGTTGGGCACACTGAAGCTTTCTTT.

This clonotype came up many times. In DNA, the CDR3 is TGCAGTGCTAGATTTGGTAGCGGGAGGGTTAATGAGCAGTTCTTC. Residues: CSARFGSGRVNEQFF. The chain joins TRBV20-1 to TRBJ2-1, with TRBD2 identical over 11 bases. The germline V gene encodes CDR1 DFQATT and CDR2 SNEGSKA (reference sequence). V gave up 2 bases and J gave up 7 bases; unmatched junction bases: 7. The CDR3 consists of 15 residues.

This rearrangement joins TRBV7-6 to TRBJ1-6; no definite D call. V was pared by 0 bases and J by 7 bases, with 10 bases between. CDR3 length: 15 amino acids. Germline loops: CDR1 SGHVS, CDR2 FNYEAQ. This chain's CDR3 is CASSLALGGNSPLHF. The CDR3, as DNA: TGTGCCAGCAGCTTAGCCCTGGGTGGCAATTCACCCCTCCACTTT.

The table lists this clonotype with many counts. V and J are TRBV29-1 and TRBJ2-3; TRBD2 matches at 14 bases. CDR3 length equals 16 residues. J was trimmed by 3 bases and V by 4 bases; bases with no gene match: 6. The germline V gene encodes CDR1 SQVTM and CDR2 ANQGSEA. CDR3 sequence reads: CSVAGLAGATTDTQYF. The CDR3 nucleotides read TGCAGCGTTGCGGGACTAGCGGGAGCCACGACAGATACGCAGTATTTT.

The rearrangement uses TRBV9 and TRBJ2-3; D unclear. V lost 3 bases and J lost 8, with 13 bases in between. Germline V gene lookup returns CDR1 SGDLS and CDR2 YYNGEE. The CDR3 runs to 13 residues. In DNA, the CDR3 is TGTGCCAGCAGCGGCCAACCACCCGGTACGCAGTATTTT. This encodes CASSGQPPGTQYF.

This sequence joins TRBV5-1 and TRBJ2-5; the D is unclear. Germline CDR1 and CDR2: SGHRS and YFSETQ. V was cut by 1 base and J by 4 bases, with 11 bases left in between. The CDR3 totals 14 residues. CDR3 region: CASSLQEAGETQYF. The CDR3 DNA reads TGCGCCAGCAGCTTGCAAGAGGCCGGAGAGACCCAGTACTTC.

The sample holds many counts of this clonotype. The chain links TRBV12-3 or TRBV12-4 to TRBJ1-3; D uncertain. The CDR3 runs to 13 residues. The germline V and J ends were trimmed by 4 bases and 0 bases, with 4 bases remaining between them. The CDR3 bases are TGTGCCAGCAGTTGGGTCTCTGGAAACACCATATATTTT. Translation: CASSWVSGNTIYF.

This clonotype was found a few times. The chain recombines TRBV6-5 with TRBJ2-5; 7 positions agree with TRBD1. This CDR3 spans 11 amino acids. Per the germline V gene, CDR1 is MNHEY and CDR2 is SVGAGI. Germline trimming cut 4 bases from V and 11 bases from J; bases unmatched to any gene: 4. DNA of the CDR3: TGTGCCAGCAGTTGGGGACAGTCTCAGTACTTC. Translated, it gives CASSWGQSQYF.